The entry below describes one T cell receptor beta chain. Its antigen is unknown. TCR alpha and TCR beta cDNA libraries carrying sample barcodes and UMIs came from 5'RACE with constant-segment primers. TCRdb independently ran MiXCR on the 5' RACE reads; one entry per CDR3 protein. The sample contains about 140,000 distinct CDR3 sequences, more than 13% of which appear only once. The entry originates in a study of T-cell memory formation after mild COVID-19. On the study more broadly: Across donors, TCR clusters were largely donor specific. The study's findings and limits: Of the contracting clones, CD4+ ones lay mainly in CM and EM, and CD8+ ones in EMRA. Clones shrinking between day 15 and 85 showed a balanced CD4/CD8 split, and those that grew later tilted toward CD4+.

The CDR3 is made up of 16 amino acids. The V end was cut by 2 bases, the J end by 0 bases, with 13 bases between. CDR1 is SGHVS and CDR2 is FQNEAQ in the germline V gene. This clonotype was sampled from an adult woman who had mild COVID-19 (a few samples of this study predate the infection). Cell type and time point are not known. The sample taken for sequencing was PBMCs or a T cell subset sorted from them (not recorded which). This sequence joins TRBV7-8 and TRBJ2-5; TRBD2 is a possible D gene (7 bases). The chain's CDR3 is CASSLTAGANQETQYF. CDR3 DNA: TGTGCCAGCAGCTTAACGGCGGGGGCGAACCAAGAGACCCAGTACTTC.